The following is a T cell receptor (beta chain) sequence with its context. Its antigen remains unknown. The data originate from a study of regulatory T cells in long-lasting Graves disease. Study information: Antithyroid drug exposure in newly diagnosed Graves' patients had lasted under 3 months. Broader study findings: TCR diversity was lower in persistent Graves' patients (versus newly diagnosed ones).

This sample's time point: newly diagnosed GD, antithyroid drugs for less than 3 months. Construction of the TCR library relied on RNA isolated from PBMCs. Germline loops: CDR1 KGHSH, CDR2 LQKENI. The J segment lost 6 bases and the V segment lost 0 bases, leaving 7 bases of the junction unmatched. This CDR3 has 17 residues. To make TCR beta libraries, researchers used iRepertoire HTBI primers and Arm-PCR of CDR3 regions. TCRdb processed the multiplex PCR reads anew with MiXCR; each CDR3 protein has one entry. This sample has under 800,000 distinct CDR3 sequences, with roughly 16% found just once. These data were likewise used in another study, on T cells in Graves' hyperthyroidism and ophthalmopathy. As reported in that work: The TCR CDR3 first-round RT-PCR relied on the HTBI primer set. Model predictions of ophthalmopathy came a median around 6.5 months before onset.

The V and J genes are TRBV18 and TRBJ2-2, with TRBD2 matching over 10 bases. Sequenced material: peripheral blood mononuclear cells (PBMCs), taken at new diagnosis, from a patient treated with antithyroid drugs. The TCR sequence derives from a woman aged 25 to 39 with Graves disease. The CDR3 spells CASSPPSGLAGAGELFF. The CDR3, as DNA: TGTGCCAGCTCACCACCTAGCGGCCTAGCGGGAGCCGGGGAGCTGTTTTTT.